This T cell receptor beta chain was documented in a study of blood T cell repertoires in COVID-19. Assay used: immunoSEQ multiplex PCR; TCRdb lists only in-frame clones, some missing. Of 150,000 to 190,000 clones listed, 76% are singletons. The CDR3 covers 16 residues. Looked up from germline, CDR1 is KGHDR and CDR2 is SFDVKD. The receptor was isolated from a woman at least 80 years old with acute or convalescent COVID-19. Input material: peripheral blood. The chain is built from TRBV24-1 and TRBJ2-5; D not certain. The J call is uncertain, as TRBJ2-7 better fits the DNA end. As DNA, the CDR3 is TGTGCCACCACATCTAGGTTCGGTTTTGTCACCTACGAGCAGTACTTC. Translated: CATTSRFGFVTYEQYF.